What follows are 25 T cell receptor beta chains derived from one specimen sequenced in a study of spatial heterogeneity in lung cancer. Time point in this sample: sample taken at primary tumor resection. TCRdb reprocessed the 5' RACE reads via MiXCR and lists one record per CDR3 protein. The repertoire holds 2,000 or so distinct CDR3 sequences, with roughly a sixth as singletons. The source was normal lung tissue next to the tumor, collected at surgery. These receptors were taken from a male donor with early-stage non-small cell lung cancer.

By share, this clonotype counts as medium-sized (0.01 to 0.1%). V is TRBV18 and J is TRBJ2-5; TRBD1 agrees at 8 bases. Germline values: CDR1 KGHSH, CDR2 LQKENI. After removal of 1 base from V and 4 bases from J, the junction contained 5 bases not matched to a gene. This CDR3 comprises 15 residues. The CDR3 region has the DNA TGTGCCAGCTCACCACGTGGACAGGGAGGAGAGACCCAGTACTTC. Its translation: CASSPRGQGGETQYF.

By share of the sample, this clonotype is medium-sized. The V call is TRBV7-3, the J call TRBJ2-1, with TRBD1 as a possible D gene (6 bases). The CDR3 totals 18 residues. Germline lookup yields CDR1 SGHTA and CDR2 FQGTGA. Trimming pared 2 bases from V and 0 bases from J, leaving 17 bases between. The CDR3 sequence: CASSLPRSGEISYNEQFF. CDR3 nucleotides: TGTGCCAGCAGCTTACCCAGATCAGGGGAAATCTCCTACAATGAGCAGTTCTTC.

The V gene is TRBV12-3 or TRBV12-4, the J gene TRBJ1-4; the D is unclear. The CDR3 is made up of 11 amino acids. With 6 bases removed from V and 5 bases from J, the gap between germline ends came to 4 bases. For the CDR3, the DNA is TGTGCCAGCAGACTGAATGAAAAACTGTTTTTT. Translating it yields CASRLNEKLFF.

This clonotype has just a few counts. The rearrangement uses TRBV6-5 and TRBJ1-2; the match to TRBD1 covers 9 bases. This CDR3 has 14 amino acids. Trimming took 6 bases from V and 4 from J; bases not matched to a gene: 6. Germline V lookup: CDR1 MNHEY, CDR2 SVGAGI. The CDR3 sequence is CASRHRGPVYGYTF. The CDR3 DNA reads TGTGCCAGCAGACACAGGGGGCCCGTCTATGGCTACACCTTC.

In its sample, this clonotype was seen once. V and J are TRBV28 and TRBJ1-5, with TRBD1 as a possible D gene (5 bases). V shed 8 bases and J shed 5 bases, with 13 bases lying between them. Germline values: CDR1 MDHEN, CDR2 SYDVKM. This CDR3 is built from 13 residues. CDR3: CASLPLGHQPQHF. In DNA form, the CDR3 reads TGTGCCAGCCTGCCGTTGGGGCATCAGCCCCAGCATTTT.

By proportion, this clonotype is medium-sized. The chain uses TRBV14 and TRBJ2-5, with D perhaps assigned TRBD1 or TRBD2 (5 bases each). The CDR3 totals 15 residues. Germline V gene lookup returns CDR1 SGHDN and CDR2 FVKESK. Trimming removed 3 bases at V and 1 base at J, with 12 bases between. In DNA, the CDR3 is TGTGCCAGCAGCCACCTGGGACGGCCCCAAGAGACCCAGTACTTC. It is translated as CASSHLGRPQETQYF.

The CDR3 region is CASNPAPEDEQYF. Here the CDR3 DNA reads TGTGCCAGCAACCCGGCCCCGGAGGACGAGCAGTACTTC. The rearrangement uses TRBV6-2 or TRBV6-3 and TRBJ2-7; D might be TRBD2 (5 bases). The CDR3 runs 13 residues. V was pared by 7 bases and J by 5 bases, with 15 bases between. CDR1 and CDR2 (germline): MNHEY, SVGEGT.

V gene TRBV28 combines with J gene TRBJ1-2, with D hard to call. Between the trimmed V and J ends, which lost 3 bases and 4 bases, there was a span of 12 bases. CDR3 length: 14 amino acids. Germline lookup yields CDR1 MDHEN and CDR2 SYDVKM. CDR3 sequence (DNA): TGTGCCAGCAGTTTGGCGGCAGCCCTCTATGGCTACACCTTC. It is translated as CASSLAAALYGYTF.

This clonotype was seen a handful of times. The chain uses TRBV9 and TRBJ2-5; no definite D call. This CDR3 is built from 14 residues. V was cut by 1 base and J by 1 base, with 8 bases left in between. The germline CDR1 and CDR2 sequences are SGDLS and YYNGEE. The CDR3 DNA reads TGTGCCAGCAGCGTAACGGAGCTCCAAGAGACCCAGTACTTC. Amino acids: CASSVTELQETQYF.

This clonotype is judged medium-sized. The chain couples TRBV28 to TRBJ2-7; D remains unclear. The V gene lost 3 bases and the J gene lost 3 bases, with 15 bases spanning the gap. Looked up from germline, CDR1 is MDHEN and CDR2 is SYDVKM. The CDR3 runs to 15 residues. CDR3 coding DNA: TGTGCCAGCAGTTTGCCCACAAATATGGGCTACGAGCAGTACTTC. Protein sequence: CASSLPTNMGYEQYF.

By sample share, this clonotype is medium-sized. V usage is TRBV7-3 and J usage is TRBJ2-3; TRBD2 is a possible D gene (6 bases). CDR1 and CDR2 from the germline V gene are SGHTA and FQGTGA. Trimming cost V 4 bases and J 3 bases, with 14 bases left between them. The CDR3 sequence is 15 residues long. CDR3: CASSSTGTFTDTQYF. The CDR3 DNA is TGTGCCAGCAGCTCAACCGGGACTTTTACAGATACGCAGTATTTT.

In its sample, this clonotype was seen many times. This sequence joins TRBV30 and TRBJ1-6, with TRBD1 identical over 9 bases. The CDR3 is made up of 12 amino acids. J gave up 10 bases and V 6 bases, and 4 bases lay outside the gene matches. The germline gives CDR1 GTSNPN, CDR2 SVGIG (reference sequence). The CDR3: CACGQGPSPLHF. The CDR3 DNA reads TGTGCCTGTGGACAGGGGCCGTCACCCCTCCACTTT.

The V gene is TRBV4-3, the J gene TRBJ1-2; tentatively, D is TRBD1 (5 bases). The V gene's germline CDR1 is LGHNA and CDR2 YSLEER. This CDR3 region has 17 residues. Trimming stripped 0 bases from V and 7 bases from J, with 21 bases between. The chain's CDR3 is CASSQDAGTPSLSGYTF. The CDR3 region has the DNA TGCGCCAGCAGCCAAGATGCTGGGACTCCCTCTCTCTCTGGCTACACCTTC.

This chain joins TRBV3-1 and TRBJ2-1, with D unresolved. Trimming pared 0 bases from V and 2 bases from J, leaving 8 bases between. The CDR3 runs 15 residues. Germline CDR1 reads LGHDT; CDR2 reads YNNKEL (reference sequence). CDR3 protein: CASSQDWGTYNEQFF. The CDR3 region has the DNA TGTGCCAGCAGCCAAGATTGGGGAACCTACAATGAGCAGTTCTTC.

Within the sample, this clonotype is medium-sized (0.01 to 0.1%). This chain joins TRBV2 and TRBJ1-2; no clear D gene. V was cut by 3 bases and J by 4 bases, with 9 bases left in between. Germline lookup yields CDR1 SNHLY and CDR2 FYNNEI. CDR3 length equals 13 residues. CDR3 amino acids: CASSETMIYGYTF. The CDR3 nucleotides read TGTGCCAGCAGTGAGACAATGATCTATGGCTACACCTTC. The entire variable domain, with the rest obtained from reference TRBV2 and TRBJ1-2, is as follows: EPEVTQTPSHQVTQMGQEVILRCVPISNHLYFYWYRQILGQKVEFLVSFYNNEISEKSEIFDDQFSVERPDGSNFTLKIRSTKLEDSAMYFCASSETMIYGYTFGSGTRLTVV.

By sample share, this clonotype is medium-sized. In nucleotides, the CDR3 is TGTGCCAGCAGTTTACTGACAGGGGTAGGGGAGACCCAGTACTTC. Amino acid sequence: CASSLLTGVGETQYF. The chain links TRBV2 to TRBJ2-5; 8 bases are a match to TRBD1. CDR3 length: 15 residues. The junction had 10 bases not matched to a gene; V was cut back by 5 bases and J by 5 bases. Germline V gene sequence: CDR1 SNHLY, CDR2 FYNNEI.

This clonotype was observed at least ten times. The chain has TRBV7-3 and TRBJ1-6, with 11 nucleotides matching TRBD1. This CDR3 has 15 residues. Germline CDR1 is SGHTA and CDR2 is FQGTGA. V dropped 5 bases and J dropped 10; count of bases not matched to a gene: 7. Written as DNA, the CDR3 is TGTGCCAGCAGCCGAGGGGACAGGGGGGAATCACCCCTCCACTTT. The encoded protein is CASSRGDRGESPLHF.

This clonotype was picked up a small number of times. This sequence joins TRBV3-1 and TRBJ1-2; D not resolved. This CDR3 has 15 amino acids. The germline CDR1 and CDR2 sequences are LGHDT and YNNKEL (reference sequence). Trimming cost V 3 bases and J 2 bases, with 13 bases left between them. The CDR3 sequence is CASSHRRTTNYGYTF. The CDR3 DNA sequence: TGTGCCAGCAGCCACCGTCGGACCACCAACTATGGCTACACCTTC.

This clonotype is categorized as medium-sized. The chain employs TRBV20-1 and TRBJ1-1; TRBD1 agrees at 7 bases. Germline values: CDR1 DFQATT, CDR2 SNEGSKA (reference sequence). CDR3 size: 15 residues. Germline trimming cut 0 bases from V and 4 bases from J; bases unmatched to any gene: 8. The CDR3 is CSARDAEGARTEAFF. CDR3 DNA: TGCAGTGCTAGAGATGCGGAGGGGGCTCGCACTGAAGCTTTCTTT.

This clonotype is categorized as large. The CDR3, as DNA: TGCAGCTCTCTAGCGGGATACCAAGAGACCCAGTACTTC. Translating gives CSSLAGYQETQYF. V is TRBV29-1 and J is TRBJ2-5, with 9 positions matching TRBD2. J gave up 0 bases and V 8 bases, and 4 bases lay outside the gene matches. The CDR3 is 13 residues long. Germline V gene data show CDR1 as SQVTM and CDR2 as ANQGSEA.

V gene TRBV2 combines with J gene TRBJ2-2; D assignment may be TRBD1 or TRBD2 (5 bases each). Trimming took 10 bases from V and 0 from J, leaving 12 bases between them. CDR3 length equals 14 residues. From germline, CDR1 is SNHLY and CDR2 FYNNEI. The CDR3 sequence: CATRGAANTGELFF. The CDR3 region has the DNA TGTGCCACCAGAGGGGCAGCGAACACCGGGGAGCTGTTTTTT.

This clonotype occurred a few times. The genes are TRBV6-5 and TRBJ1-6; tentatively, D is TRBD1 (5 bases). This CDR3 region has 15 residues. Per germline, CDR1 MNHEY and CDR2 SVGAGI. Deletions cut 0 bases from V and 7 bases from J, with 10 bases between. The CDR3 DNA sequence: TGTGCCAGCAGTTACTCGGGACCGAGCAATTCACCCCTCCACTTT. It codes for CASSYSGPSNSPLHF.

In this sample, this clonotype is medium-sized. The chain employs TRBV7-8 and TRBJ2-7, with D maybe TRBD1 (8 bases). The V end was cut by 4 bases, the J end by 3 bases, with 16 bases between. This CDR3 is 15 amino acids long. Germline CDR1 reads SGHVS; CDR2 reads FQNEAQ. CDR3: CASSSGGGSSYEQYF. The CDR3 DNA reads as TGTGCCAGCAGCTCAGGGGGCGGGAGTAGCTACGAGCAGTACTTC.

The CDR3: CASSLRYNEQFF. CDR3 nucleotide sequence: TGTGCCAGCAGTTTGAGGTACAATGAGCAGTTCTTC. The V gene is TRBV12-3 or TRBV12-4, the J gene TRBJ2-1; D not certain. This CDR3 has 12 residues. With 3 bases removed from V and 4 bases from J, the gap between germline ends came to 4 bases.

By sample share, this clonotype is medium-sized. This chain connects TRBV30 to TRBJ2-4; D is undetermined. Trimming stripped 2 bases from V and 1 base from J, with 9 bases between. The CDR3 loop spans 14 amino acids. The germline gives CDR1 GTSNPN, CDR2 SVGIG (reference sequence). The DNA for the CDR3 is TGTGCCTGGAGTTTAAAACAGGCCAAAAACATTCAGTACTTC. Amino acids: CAWSLKQAKNIQYF. The variable domain in full, with the rest retrieved from reference TRBV30 and TRBJ2-4, is SQTIHQWPATLVQPVGSPLSLECTVEGTSNPNLYWYRQAAGRGLQLLFYSVGIGQISSEVPQNLSASRPQDRQFILSSKKLLLSDSGFYLCAWSLKQAKNIQYFGAGTRLSVL.